This is a list of T cell receptor beta chains from one sample in a study of OX40 agonist ivuxolimab in advanced cancers. The method was immunoSEQ multiplex PCR; TCRdb's version includes in-frame clones alone and lacks a portion of them. The data hold 65,000 to 80,000 clones, with around 80% observed a single time. Sequencing used CD4+ or CD8+ T cells sorted from blood, obtained in a trial of the OX40 agonist ivuxolimab. All receptors derive from an adult with an advanced solid tumor such as melanoma, head and neck, liver or kidney cancer. The CDR3 runs from the conserved cysteine through the conserved F or W. The D gene is left open where the match is weak. For some rows the clone size is stated as once, few or many, or as a class when expanded; others skip it.

J gene | V gene | clone size | D gene | CDR3 DNA | CDR3 protein
TRBJ1-6 | TRBV7-3 | once | TRBD1 | TGTGCCAGCAGCTCGGGACAGGGAACACCCCTCCACTTT | CASSSGQGTPLHF
TRBJ2-7 | TRBV29-1 | - | TRBD1 | TGCAGCGTGCAACAGGGGATCGGCGAGCAGTACTTC | CSVQQGIGEQYF
TRBJ1-1 | TRBV6-5 | few | - | TGTGCCAGCAGTTACTCGAAAGGAAACACTGAAGCTTTCTTT | CASSYSKGNTEAFF
TRBJ1-6 | TRBV7-2 | - | - | TGTGCCAGCAGCCTCGGGCGGCCTAGCTCCTATAATTCACCCCTCCACTTT | CASSLGRPSSYNSPLHF
TRBJ2-7 | TRBV28 | - | TRBD1 | TGTGCCAGCAGCAACCAACAGGGGTCCTACGAGCAGTACTTC | CASSNQQGSYEQYF
TRBJ1-2 | TRBV7-2 | - | - | TGTGCCAGCAGCTTAGCGGTTGGACCCAACTATGGCTACACCTTC | CASSLAVGPNYGYTF
TRBJ2-7 | TRBV30 | once | - | TGTGCCTGGAGTGGAATTGGGGGTTACTACGAGCAGTACTTC | CAWSGIGGYYEQYF
TRBJ2-7 | TRBV4-2 | - | TRBD2 | TGTGCCAGCAGCCAAGGCCCGGTGACTAGCAGACCCTACGAGCAGTACTTC | CASSQGPVTSRPYEQYF
TRBJ1-2 | TRBV7-2 | - | - | TGTGCCAGCAGCTATCAAGGCTATGGCTACACCTTC | CASSYQGYGYTF
TRBJ2-2 | TRBV6-1 | - | TRBD2 | TGTGCCAGCAGTCCTAGCGGGAGGGACACCGGGGAGCTGTTTTTT | CASSPSGRDTGELFF
TRBJ1-2 | TRBV18 | - | - | TGTGCCAGCTCACCAAGGTTAGAAGGGAACACTTATGGCTACACCTTC | CASSPRLEGNTYGYTF
TRBJ1-2 | TRBV5-1 | - | TRBD1 | TGCGCCAGCAGGGGGACAGGGGGCCATGGCTACACCTTC | CASRGTGGHGYTF
TRBJ2-3 | TRBV9 | - | TRBD1 | TGTGCCAGCAGCGGGGGACAGATCACAGATACGCAGTATTTT | CASSGGQITDTQYF
TRBJ1-6 | TRBV28 | - | TRBD1 | TGTGCCAGCAGGCATTCACAGGGACAGAGTTCACCCCTCCACTTT | CASRHSQGQSSPLHF
TRBJ2-3 | TRBV7-9 | - | TRBD1 | TGTGCCAGCAGCTTAAGATCGGGACAGGGAACGGATACGCAGTATTTT | CASSLRSGQGTDTQYF
TRBJ2-5 | TRBV15 | - | - | TGTGCCACCAGCAGAGTTCGGGAGACCCAGTACTTC | CATSRVRETQYF
TRBJ1-4 | TRBV6-5 | - | TRBD1 | TGTGCCAGCAGTTACGCCAGGGGGGAAAAACTGTTTTTT | CASSYARGEKLFF
TRBJ1-2 | TRBV6-1 | - | - | TGTGCCAGCAGCCAGCGTAACTATGGCTACACCTTC | CASSQRNYGYTF
TRBJ2-4 | TRBV7-2 | - | - | TGTGCCAGCAGCCCGGGGGCCATAGAAGCCAAAAACATTCAGTACTTC | CASSPGAIEAKNIQYF
TRBJ1-1 | TRBV6-5 | - | - | TGTGCCAGCAGTTACGACGGACGGCAGAACACTGAAGCTTTCTTT | CASSYDGRQNTEAFF
TRBJ2-5 | TRBV11-2 | - | TRBD2 | TGTGCCAGCAGCTTAGGCCTCCTCGTAAGGGGACTAGGGGAGACCCAGTACTTC | CASSLGLLVRGLGETQYF
TRBJ1-4 | TRBV5-6 | - | - | TGTGCCAGCAGCACCAAGGAAGGTGACGGTCTTAAACTGTTTTTT | CASSTKEGDGLKLFF
TRBJ1-5 | TRBV6-6 | - | TRBD1 | TGTGCCAGCAGTTACTCTCGGACAGGGGGCCATCAGCCCCAGCATTTT | CASSYSRTGGHQPQHF
TRBJ2-1 | TRBV9 | - | - | TGTGCCAGCAGCGCCGTCCCCGGCCTGACTTACAATGAGCAGTTCTTC | CASSAVPGLTYNEQFF
TRBJ2-3 | TRBV19 | - | - | TGTGCCAGTAGTATAGATCACTTCACAGATACGCAGTATTTT | CASSIDHFTDTQYF
TRBJ2-3 | TRBV5-1 | once | TRBD2 | TGCGCCAGCAGCTTGGTTCAGACTAGCGGCACAGATACGCAGTATTTT | CASSLVQTSGTDTQYF
TRBJ2-2 | TRBV5-4 | - | - | TGTGCCAGCAGAGACAGCGTCGGAATGACGAACACCGGGGAGCTGTTTTTT | CASRDSVGMTNTGELFF
TRBJ2-7 | TRBV4-1 | - | - | TGCGCCAGCAGCCAAGCATCGACAGGGAGGTACGAGCAGTACTTC | CASSQASTGRYEQYF
TRBJ1-2 | TRBV5-6 | - | TRBD1 | TGTGCCAGCAGCTCGGGACAGAGAGACTATGGCTACACCTTC | CASSSGQRDYGYTF
TRBJ1-2 | TRBV15 | - | - | TGTGCCACCAGCAGAGGGGGGGGCTTGGGCTATGGCTACACCTTC | CATSRGGGLGYGYTF
TRBJ1-6 | TRBV7-2 | - | - | TGTGCCAGCAGCTTGACGAGCTCCTATAATTCACCCCTCCACTTT | CASSLTSSYNSPLHF
TRBJ1-1 | TRBV6-5 | once | TRBD1 | TGTGCCAGCAGAAAACAGGGGTTGAACACTGAAGCTTTCTTT | CASRKQGLNTEAFF
TRBJ1-1 | TRBV4-3 | - | - | TGCGCCAGCAGCCGGGACCTGGGGGGGGGTCTTGAAGCTTTCTTT | CASSRDLGGGLEAFF
TRBJ1-6 | TRBV30 | few | - | TGTGCCTCGACCCGGGCAGCCTCCTATAATTCACCCCTCCACTTT | CASTRAASYNSPLHF
TRBJ2-5 | TRBV28 | - | TRBD1 | TGTGCCAGCAGTCCCCGGACAGGGGGGCATACGAGCCAAGAGACCCAGTACTTC | CASSPRTGGHTSQETQYF
TRBJ1-1 | TRBV7-2 | - | - | TGTGCCAGCAGCTTAGGATGGGGGGTTGAAGCTTTCTTT | CASSLGWGVEAFF
TRBJ2-3 | TRBV5-1 | - | - | TGCGCCAGCAGCTTGTCAGGGGTAGGGGCAGATACGCAGTATTTT | CASSLSGVGADTQYF
TRBJ2-2 | TRBV14 | once | TRBD2 | TGTGCCAGCAGCCCGCGACTAGCGGGGCCGAGGGGGGAGCTGTTTTTT | CASSPRLAGPRGELFF
TRBJ2-5 | TRBV5-6 | - | TRBD1 | TGTGCCAGCAGCTTGACAGGGGTTGAGACCCAGTACTTC | CASSLTGVETQYF
TRBJ1-4 | TRBV19 | - | - | TGTGCCAGTAGTTTCAGACGGATTAATGAAAAACTGTTTTTT | CASSFRRINEKLFF
TRBJ1-1 | TRBV4-1 | - | - | TGCGCCAGCAGCCAAGCCGGGGATTTGCGGGTGTCTGAAGCTTTCTTT | CASSQAGDLRVSEAFF
TRBJ1-4 | TRBV5-4 | - | - | TGTGCCAGCTCGGGCGGACCTAGGGGTGAAAAACTGTTTTTT | CASSGGPRGEKLFF
TRBJ2-7 | TRBV10-3 | - | TRBD1 | TGTGCCACAACGGACAGGGTGGGCGAGCAGTACTTC | CATTDRVGEQYF
TRBJ2-2 | TRBV4-3 | few | - | TGCGCCAGCAGCCACACGGCCGGGACACCAAGCGGGGAGCTGTTTTTT | CASSHTAGTPSGELFF
TRBJ1-2 | TRBV28 | - | - | TGTGCCAGCAGTTTACGGAACTATGGCTACACCTTC | CASSLRNYGYTF
TRBJ2-1 | TRBV2 | once | TRBD1 | TGTGCCAGCAGTGAAGACAGGGGGCTTAATGAGCAGTTCTTC | CASSEDRGLNEQFF
TRBJ2-3 | TRBV29-1 | - | - | TGCAGCGTTGGGGTGGGGGCCAGCACAGATACGCAGTATTTT | CSVGVGASTDTQYF